The next 3 T cell receptor beta chains were all read from a single sample in a study of cytomegalovirus exposure and HLA in healthy donors. PCR involved 60 Vbeta and 13 Jbeta primers. Clones were sequenced by immunoSEQ multiplex PCR, and TCRdb holds only the in-frame ones, with some missing. In the table there are 77,000 or so clones, approximately 75% of which are singletons. The source material was PBMCs. Receptor source: a middle-aged woman in good health and CMV-seronegative.

This chain joins TRBV5-1 and TRBJ2-7, with D perhaps matching TRBD1 (6 bases). V lost 0 bases, J lost 6 bases, and 13 bases lay in between. The CDR3 is made up of 14 amino acids. Looked up from germline, CDR1 is SGHRS and CDR2 is YFSETQ. CDR3 sequence (DNA): TGCGCCAGCAGCTTGGCGGCAGGGGTGGGCGAGCAGTACTTC. Amino acid sequence: CASSLAAGVGEQYF.

CDR3 in amino acids: CASSRGQGAANEKLFF. Here the CDR3 DNA reads TGCGCCAGCAGTCGCGGACAGGGGGCAGCTAATGAAAAACTGTTTTTT. This chain uses TRBV23-1 with TRBJ1-4; 11 bases agree with TRBD1. TRBV23-1 is marked as an open reading frame, function uncertain. V gave up 4 bases and J gave up 3 bases; unmatched junction bases: 4. The CDR3 is 16 amino acids.

This clone was observed a handful of times. The gene calls are TRBV4-2 and TRBJ2-7; 13 positions agree with TRBD2. Looked up from germline, CDR1 is LGHNA and CDR2 is YNFKEQ. Trimming took 0 bases from V and 4 from J; bases not matched to a gene: 0. CDR3 length equals 15 residues. The CDR3 DNA reads as TGTGCCAGCAGCCAAGAGACTAGCGGGGGGTACGAGCAGTACTTC. Translating it yields CASSQETSGGYEQYF.